A single sample is the source of the 24 T cell receptor beta chains below, sequenced in a study of T cells after somatic rescue of genetic block. TCRdb's table, derived via immunoSEQ multiplex PCR, lists solely in-frame clones and lacks some. Of just over 14,000 clones in the sample, more than 70% were seen once. The sample consisted of peripheral blood mononuclear cells (PBMCs). These receptors originate from a man aged 18 to 29.

This chain uses TRBV28 with TRBJ2-7, with D perhaps TRBD1 (5 bases). Trimming cost V 4 bases and J 6 bases, with 16 bases left between them. The CDR3 spans 14 residues. Germline assignment: CDR1 MDHEN and CDR2 SYDVKM. The CDR3 here is CASSWQGALVEQYF. The CDR3, as DNA: TGTGCCAGCAGTTGGCAGGGCGCCCTGGTCGAGCAGTACTTC.

The chain couples TRBV30 to TRBJ1-2; 7 nucleotides align to TRBD1. This CDR3 comprises 13 residues. V shed 3 bases and J 6 bases; nucleotides not matched to a gene: 7. Germline V CDR1 and CDR2: GTSNPN, SVGIG (reference sequence). The chain's CDR3 is CAWSRQGGDGYTF. CDR3 DNA sequence: TGTGCCTGGAGCCGACAGGGTGGGGATGGCTACACCTTC. The full variable domain, rest sourced from reference TRBV30 and TRBJ1-2, is SQTIHQWPATLVQPVGSPLSLECTVEGTSNPNLYWYRQAAGRGLQLLFYSVGIGQISSEVPQNLSASRPQDRQFILSSKKLLLSDSGFYLCAWSRQGGDGYTFGSGTRLTVV.

V and J are TRBV7-3 and TRBJ2-3; 8 bases are a match to TRBD2. This CDR3 spans 15 amino acids. Germline V gene data show CDR1 as SGHTA and CDR2 as FQGTGA. J gave up 7 bases and V 1 base, and 7 bases lay outside the gene matches. CDR3 amino acids: CASSLKSGGVHTQYF. The CDR3 DNA sequence: TGTGCCAGCAGCTTAAAGAGCGGGGGCGTTCATACGCAGTATTTT.

The chain employs TRBV19 and TRBJ2-1, with 13 bases aligning to TRBD2. The ends lost 3 bases at V and 6 bases at J; junction bases unmatched: 8. Germline-derived CDR1 and CDR2 are LNHDA and SQIVND (reference sequence). The CDR3 extends over 17 amino acids. CDR3 amino acids: CASSIWSLAGGPNEQFF. CDR3 bases: TGTGCCAGTAGTATTTGGTCACTAGCGGGGGGGCCCAATGAGCAGTTCTTC.

The chain has TRBV7-9 and TRBJ2-7; 9 bases fit TRBD1. This CDR3 contains 16 residues. Germline loops: CDR1 SEHNR, CDR2 FQNEAQ (reference sequence). The junction had 11 bases not matched to a gene; V was cut back by 5 bases and J by 3 bases. CDR3 sequence: CASSRFDRGTGYEQYF. CDR3 nucleotides: TGTGCCAGCAGCCGATTTGACAGGGGGACGGGCTACGAGCAGTACTTC.

The chain carries TRBV5-6 and TRBJ2-5, with 9 bases that match TRBD1. This CDR3 comprises 14 residues. Germline loops: CDR1 SGHDT, CDR2 YYEEEE. The V segment lost 4 bases and the J segment 7 bases; nucleotides outside the gene matches: 8. The CDR3 loop is CASSPYDRGGTQYF. CDR3 nucleotide sequence: TGTGCCAGCAGCCCCTATGACAGGGGGGGGACCCAGTACTTC.

The CDR3 DNA reads as TGTGCCAGCAGCCACAGAGAGACCCAGTACTTC. Protein product: CASSHRETQYF. The gene calls are TRBV14 and TRBJ2-5; D unclear. CDR3 length: 11 residues. V lost 3 bases to trimming and J lost 4 bases, with 3 bases between them. The germline V gene encodes CDR1 SGHDN and CDR2 FVKESK. The entire variable domain, with the rest obtained from reference TRBV14 and TRBJ2-5, is as follows: EAGVTQFPSHSVIEKGQTVTLRCDPISGHDNLYWYRRVMGKEIKFLLHFVKESKQDESGMPNNRFLAERTGGTYSTLKVQPAELEDSGVYFCASSHRETQYFGPGTRLLVL.

In this sample, this clone turned up once. This chain links TRBV9 with TRBJ2-1; 9 nucleotides line up with TRBD1. The CDR3 spans 16 residues. The germline V gene encodes CDR1 SGDLS and CDR2 YYNGEE. The V gene end was trimmed by 4 bases and the J gene end by 7 bases; junction bases not matched to a gene: 12. CDR3 bases: TGTGCCAGCAGCCCTGGGGACAGGGCTATGGGGAATGAGCAGTTCTTC. Translated, it gives CASSPGDRAMGNEQFF.

The rearrangement joins TRBV6-5 to TRBJ2-4, with D perhaps matching TRBD2 (7 bases). CDR3 length equals 14 residues. Germline-derived CDR1 and CDR2 are MNHEY and SVGAGI. V was clipped by 6 bases and J by 2 bases, with 11 bases between them. As DNA, the CDR3 is TGTGCCAGCAGCCGGGGGGCAACCAAAAACATTCAGTACTTC. Translating gives CASSRGATKNIQYF.

V usage is TRBV6-5 and J usage is TRBJ1-5; TRBD1 is a possible D gene (6 bases). The CDR3 sequence is 13 residues long. Trimming removed 5 bases at V and 5 bases at J, with 10 bases between. In germline, CDR1 is MNHEY, CDR2 SVGAGI. DNA for the CDR3: TGTGCCAGCAGTCGCCGACAGGATCAGCCCCAGCATTTT. This translates into CASSRRQDQPQHF.

The chain combines TRBV30 with TRBJ2-5; TRBD2 agrees at 10 bases. V was pared by 5 bases and J by 5 bases, with 14 bases of the junction left unmatched. Germline V gene data show CDR1 as GTSNPN and CDR2 as SVGIG (reference sequence). The CDR3 runs 16 residues. CDR3 in amino acids: CAWSRGVAGGRETQYF. The CDR3 DNA reads TGTGCCTGGTCAAGAGGAGTAGCGGGGGGCCGGGAGACCCAGTACTTC.

This clone is a singleton in its sample. This rearrangement joins TRBV7-9 to TRBJ1-2; TRBD1 is a possible D gene (5 bases). Germline V lookup: CDR1 SEHNR, CDR2 FQNEAQ (reference sequence). The V end was cut by 7 bases, the J end by 4 bases, with 19 bases between. The CDR3 loop spans 15 amino acids. The CDR3 nucleotides are TGTGCCAGCACCTTGGGCAGGGAATCCCTCTATGGCTACACCTTC. Amino acid sequence: CASTLGRESLYGYTF.

The J gene is TRBJ1-6, the V gene TRBV6-5; tentatively, D is TRBD1 (5 bases). The CDR3 consists of 14 residues. V lost 3 bases and J lost 6, with 9 bases in between. Germline V gives CDR1 MNHEY, CDR2 SVGAGI. The DNA for the CDR3 is TGTGCCAGCAGTTATTGGGGGGGTAATTCACCCCTCCACTTT. Protein: CASSYWGGNSPLHF.

V and J are TRBV15 and TRBJ2-7; either TRBD1 or TRBD2 may supply D (5 bases each). Germline V lookup: CDR1 LNHNV, CDR2 YYDKDF (reference sequence). The germline V and J ends were trimmed by 1 base and 2 bases, with 18 bases remaining between them. This CDR3 region has 17 residues. The CDR3 nucleotides are TGTGCCACCAGCAGAGCGCGGAGGCAGGGTGTTCCCTACGAGCAGTACTTC. Translation gives CATSRARRQGVPYEQYF.

In nucleotides, the CDR3 is TGTGCCAGCAGTGAAGGGGGGCACAGGGTACCAAACACCGGGGAGCTGTTTTTT. Its protein product is CASSEGGHRVPNTGELFF. The chain is built from TRBV6-1 and TRBJ2-2, with D perhaps matching TRBD1 (6 bases). V lost 1 base and J lost 2, with 17 bases in between. CDR1 and CDR2 from the germline V gene are MNHNS and SASEGT. This CDR3 is 18 amino acids long.

This clone was found once. CDR3 nucleotide sequence: TGTGCCAGCAGTCAGGGCATTCATCAGCCCCAGCATTTT. Its translation: CASSQGIHQPQHF. This chain links TRBV25-1 with TRBJ1-5, with D possibly TRBD1 on 5 matching bases. With 5 bases removed from V and 5 bases from J, the gap between germline ends came to 10 bases. The CDR3 sequence is 13 residues long. Germline V gene sequence: CDR1 MGHDK, CDR2 SYGVNS. Based on the CDR3 plus reference TRBV25-1 and TRBJ1-5, the full variable domain is EADIYQTPRYLVIGTGKKITLECSQTMGHDKMYWYQQDPGMELHLIHYSYGVNSTEKGDLSSESTVSRIRTEHFPLTLESARPSHTSQYLCASSQGIHQPQHFGDGTRLSIL.

The chain joins TRBV7-3 to TRBJ2-5; 7 nucleotides align to TRBD1. CDR3 length: 13 amino acids. J gave up 7 bases and V 5 bases, and 7 bases lay outside the gene matches. The germline gives CDR1 SGHTA, CDR2 FQGTGA. The CDR3 bases are TGTGCCAGCAGCCAAGGGACAGATACGACCCAGTACTTC. Translating gives CASSQGTDTTQYF.

There are a few counts of this clone. V is TRBV19 and J is TRBJ1-2; 12 positions match TRBD1. The CDR3 sequence is 15 residues long. The trim removed 5 bases at V and 5 bases at J, leaving 6 bases unmatched. CDR1 LNHDA and CDR2 SQIVND come from the germline V gene (reference sequence). CDR3 region: CASSSGQGAWYGYTF. The CDR3 coding sequence is TGTGCCAGTAGTTCGGGACAGGGGGCCTGGTATGGCTACACCTTC.

The chain links TRBV4-2 to TRBJ2-7; 7 bases map to TRBD1. The CDR3 has 15 amino acids. The V gene's germline CDR1 is LGHNA and CDR2 YNFKEQ. V dropped 0 bases and J dropped 6; count of bases not matched to a gene: 8. For the CDR3, the DNA is TGTGCCAGCAGCCAAGAAGGGACAGATGGGTTCGAGCAGTACTTC. The encoded protein is CASSQEGTDGFEQYF.

In its sample, this clone is medium-sized. The chain uses TRBV5-8 and TRBJ1-6, with 9 nucleotides matching TRBD1. The CDR3 extends over 14 amino acids. With 5 bases clipped from V and 8 bases from J, the junction kept 5 bases outside the gene matches. CDR1 is SGHTS and CDR2 is YDEGEE in the germline V gene. The CDR3 region is CASSWDRDYSPLHF. CDR3 DNA sequence: TGTGCCAGCAGTTGGGACAGGGACTATTCACCCCTCCACTTT.

In this sample, this clone turned up once. This chain connects TRBV10-3 to TRBJ2-7, with 7 nucleotides matching TRBD2. The CDR3 runs 13 residues. The germline V gene encodes CDR1 ENHRY and CDR2 SYGVKD. With V trimmed by 2 bases and J by 12 bases, 10 bases remained unmatched. CDR3 protein: CAISEGREGVRYF. CDR3 in DNA: TGTGCCATCAGTGAGGGGAGGGAAGGAGTCCGGTACTTC.

This clone appeared once. The V gene is TRBV30, the J gene TRBJ1-3; 7 bases line up with TRBD1. V lost 5 bases to trimming and J lost 4 bases; unmatched junction nucleotides: 14. Germline loops: CDR1 GTSNPN, CDR2 SVGIG (reference sequence). This CDR3 region has 16 residues. CDR3 bases: TGTGCCTGGGCAATCCCGGGACAGTTCTCCGGAAACACCATATATTTT. Residues: CAWAIPGQFSGNTIYF.

The genes are TRBV27 and TRBJ1-6; no clear D. Germline V lookup: CDR1 MNHEY, CDR2 SMNVEV (reference sequence). CDR3 size: 12 residues. Trimming removed 7 bases from V and 14 bases from J, with 15 bases in between. In DNA form, the CDR3 reads TGTGCCAGCACCCCGGTGAAATTGGCCCTCCACTTT. Amino acids: CASTPVKLALHF.

The chain combines TRBV25-1 with TRBJ2-7; D gene uncertain. From germline, CDR1 is MGHDK and CDR2 SYGVNS. V shed 4 bases and J shed 3 bases, with 16 bases lying between them. This CDR3 spans 15 amino acids. CDR3 DNA sequence: TGTGCCAGCAGTGGTTTCCCCACAGTAATCTACGAGCAGTACTTC. This codes for CASSGFPTVIYEQYF.